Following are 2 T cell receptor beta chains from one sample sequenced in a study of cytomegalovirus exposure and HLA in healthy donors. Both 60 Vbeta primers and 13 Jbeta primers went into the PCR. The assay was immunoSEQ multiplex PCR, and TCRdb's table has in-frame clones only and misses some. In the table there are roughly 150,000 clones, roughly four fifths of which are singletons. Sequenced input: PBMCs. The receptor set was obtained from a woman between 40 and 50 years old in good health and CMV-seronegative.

CDR3 loop: CASSLGGESSNQPQHF. Here the CDR3 DNA reads TGCGCCAGCAGCTTGGGGGGAGAAAGTAGCAATCAGCCCCAGCATTTT. J is TRBJ1-5 and V is TRBV5-1; no clear D gene. V gave up 0 bases and J gave up 0 bases, with 10 bases separating them. The CDR3 runs to 16 residues. Germline lookup yields CDR1 SGHRS and CDR2 YFSETQ.

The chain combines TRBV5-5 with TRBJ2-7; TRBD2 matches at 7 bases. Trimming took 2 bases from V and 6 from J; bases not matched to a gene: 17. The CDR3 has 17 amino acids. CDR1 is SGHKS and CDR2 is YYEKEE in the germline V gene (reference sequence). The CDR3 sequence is CASSFRGAGASGGEQYF. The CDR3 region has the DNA TGTGCCAGCAGCTTCCGCGGCGCCGGGGCCTCGGGGGGCGAGCAGTACTTC.